The rows below give T cell receptor beta chains drawn from one sample of a study of shared clonotypes between healthy human individuals. Assay: immunoSEQ multiplex PCR; the TCRdb copy retains only in-frame clones and omits some. The table lists about 680,000 clones, roughly 72% of them singletons, with around 1.8% in the top ten. Source material: memory CD4+ T cells sorted from blood. The receptors originated from a woman aged 25 to 39 in good health. The CDR3 runs from the conserved cysteine through the conserved F or W. Clone size is shown for a subset of rows, as once, few, many or a class of expanded clone.

j_call | clone_size | v_call | cdr3_aa
TRBJ2-5 | few | TRBV9 | CASSARLSGVETQYF
TRBJ1-4 | NA | TRBV7-9 | CASSRDRLATNEKLFF
TRBJ1-4 | NA | TRBV19 | CASEGTTNEKLFF
TRBJ2-7 | NA | TRBV19 | CASSMDRGEQYF
TRBJ2-7 | NA | TRBV6-1 | CASDTGDSRLYEQYF
TRBJ1-2 | NA | TRBV29-1 | CSVDATGTRYGYTF
TRBJ1-2 | NA | TRBV4-2 | CASSQDWGDGYTF
TRBJ2-7 | NA | TRBV28 | CASATGAAIEQYF
TRBJ2-3 | NA | TRBV5-1 | CASSSGLATDTQYF
TRBJ2-7 | NA | TRBV7-2 | CASSFPRTPSLYF
TRBJ2-7 | NA | TRBV19 | CASSPGHARSYEQYF
TRBJ1-1 | NA | TRBV30 | CAWNRDRGPAFF
TRBJ1-1 | NA | TRBV7-8 | CASSLRKLNTEAFF
TRBJ2-7 | few | TRBV11-2 | CASSIQQDSYEQYF
TRBJ1-6 | NA | TRBV7-6 | CASSLWRDSPLHF
TRBJ2-5 | NA | TRBV6-6 | CASRLAGGETQYF
TRBJ2-3 | NA | TRBV7-6 | CASSLEGQGAQYF
TRBJ2-2 | few | TRBV11-2 | CASSLAWVGGELFF
TRBJ2-5 | NA | TRBV10-2 | CASTIAGQETQYF
TRBJ2-1 | once | TRBV28 | CASNIGGGIYNEQFF
TRBJ1-2 | NA | TRBV5-1 | CASRGQLDGYTF
TRBJ1-2 | NA | TRBV5-6 | CASRYRQGAYYGYTF
TRBJ1-5 | once | TRBV27 | CASSQWDGNQPQHF
TRBJ2-2 | few | TRBV2 | CASRGLAGDPTGELFF
TRBJ2-5 | NA | TRBV7-9 | CASSRGLSGETQYF
TRBJ2-2 | NA | TRBV19 | CASSGLQGGTGELFF
TRBJ2-7 | NA | TRBV5-1 | CASSLVGLYEQYF
TRBJ2-7 | NA | TRBV4-1 | CASSQARSQDLYEQYF
TRBJ2-5 | few | TRBV25-1 | CASSERHQETQYF
TRBJ2-5 | NA | TRBV7-9 | CASSLGRGRGQETQYF
TRBJ2-5 | many | TRBV4-2 | CASSYRERETQYF
TRBJ1-1 | NA | TRBV18 | CASSPRPQGISEAFF
TRBJ2-1 | once | TRBV30 | CACIGSGKGSYNEQFF
TRBJ2-7 | NA | TRBV14 | CASSQDFRRFAYEQYF
TRBJ2-1 | once | TRBV23-1 | CASSQVLDYNEQFF
NA | NA | TRBV4-1 | CASSQGTNYEQYF
TRBJ1-2 | NA | TRBV27 | CASRYREVGYGYTF
TRBJ1-4 | once | TRBV5-1 | CASRLVENEKLFF
TRBJ2-3 | many | TRBV15 | CATKAEGDTQYF
TRBJ1-1 | NA | TRBV5-4 | CASSRRDREAFF
TRBJ1-2 | few | TRBV2 | CASSERGGNYGYTF
TRBJ1-4 | NA | TRBV28 | CASSLSWGEEKLFF
TRBJ2-7 | NA | TRBV27 | CATKTRGAGEQYF
TRBJ2-3 | NA | TRBV5-1 | CASSLEADTDTQYF
NA | NA | TRBV5-1 | CASARRALAGPGSYEQYF
TRBJ2-7 | once | TRBV2 | CASRETDMLGEQYF
TRBJ1-5 | once | TRBV6-6 | CASSTQGNQPQHF
TRBJ2-1 | NA | TRBV2 | CASSAWTSGSWRYNEQFF
TRBJ1-1 | NA | TRBV5-5 | CASSTEDRVGTEAFF
TRBJ1-2 | NA | TRBV19 | CASTNPGQANYGYTF
TRBJ2-1 | NA | TRBV28 | CASSGTSSYNEQFF
TRBJ2-7 | NA | TRBV21-1 | CASGKGETSYEQYF
TRBJ2-3 | NA | TRBV2 | CASCGSGTAADTQYF
TRBJ1-2 | NA | TRBV5-1 | CASSLGQGRGYTF
TRBJ2-2 | NA | TRBV6-6 | CASSASGNTGELFF
TRBJ1-5 | NA | TRBV10-3 | CAISESERGGQPQHF
TRBJ1-1 | few | TRBV2 | CASRGDRVYTEAFF
TRBJ2-7 | NA | TRBV6-1 | CASSSDRGEIYEQYF
TRBJ1-4 | many | TRBV6-1 | CASSEVQRGEKLFF